The 17 T cell receptor beta chains presented below share a single source sample, sequenced in a study of blood T cell repertoires in COVID-19. Assay: immunoSEQ multiplex PCR; the TCRdb copy retains only in-frame clones and omits some. The sample includes under 300,000 clones, approximately 79% of them seen just once. Sequenced sample: peripheral blood. The receptors shown here come from a middle-aged woman with active or convalescent COVID-19.

This clone was counted only a few times. This sequence joins TRBV19 and TRBJ2-3; D gene uncertain. The CDR3 is 15 amino acids. The V gene's germline CDR1 is LNHDA and CDR2 SQIVND (reference sequence). The V end was cut by 3 bases, the J end by 2 bases, with 12 bases between. The CDR3 DNA reads TGTGCCAGTAGTATTAAGCGAGGCGACACAGATACGCAGTATTTT. Translated: CASSIKRGDTDTQYF.

The rearrangement links TRBV3-1 (or the pseudogene TRBV3-2) to TRBJ2-1; possible D gene TRBD2, 5 bases. V was pared by 1 base and J by 9 bases, with 19 bases between. The CDR3 runs to 16 residues. CDR1 is LGHDT and CDR2 is YNNKEL in the germline V gene (reference sequence). DNA of the CDR3: TGTGCCAGCAGCCAAGGCTCGAGCGGTCCAGTCGGTGAGCAGTTCTTC. Amino acid sequence: CASSQGSSGPVGEQFF.

The chain couples TRBV11-1 to TRBJ1-1, with D unclear. Trimming left V 3 bases short and J 6 bases short, with 11 bases between. Germline CDR1 and CDR2: SGHAT and FQDESV (reference sequence). CDR3 size: 13 residues. The CDR3 loop reads CASSLSAGAEAFF. The CDR3 DNA follows: TGTGCCAGCAGCTTGTCGGCAGGTGCTGAAGCTTTCTTT.

This clone was picked up one time. The chain joins TRBV20-1 to TRBJ1-3, with D hard to call. The V end was cut by 3 bases, the J end by 0 bases, with 6 bases between. Germline assignment: CDR1 DFQATT and CDR2 SNEGSKA (reference sequence). This CDR3 comprises 13 residues. The chain's CDR3 is CSASWSSGNTIYF. Written as DNA, the CDR3 is TGCAGTGCTAGTTGGAGCTCTGGAAACACCATATATTTT.

The DNA for the CDR3 is TGTGCCAGTAGTATAGGAGGGAGGGGTGAGCAGTTCTTC. It translates to CASSIGGRGEQFF. This chain joins TRBV19 and TRBJ2-1; 7 bases align to TRBD2. The CDR3 is 13 residues long. The J segment lost 9 bases and the V segment lost 1 base, leaving 3 bases of the junction unmatched. Germline V gene lookup returns CDR1 LNHDA and CDR2 SQIVND (reference sequence).

This clone was seen ten or more times. The chain recombines TRBV6-5 with TRBJ1-3; D is ambiguous. The CDR3 covers 12 residues. V was pared by 11 bases and J by 2 bases, with 10 bases between. Germline-derived CDR1 and CDR2 are MNHEY and SVGAGI. CDR3 DNA sequence: TGTGCCTCGGAGGGTGCTGGAAACACCATATATTTT. Translated: CASEGAGNTIYF.

The chain has TRBV19 and TRBJ2-3; 9 nucleotides align to TRBD1. CDR1 is LNHDA, CDR2 SQIVND, per germline (reference sequence). V gave up 4 bases and J gave up 2 bases; unmatched junction bases: 7. This CDR3 has 16 residues. CDR3 DNA sequence: TGTGCCAGTAGTACACCGGGACAGGGTCCCACAGATACGCAGTATTTT. It is translated as CASSTPGQGPTDTQYF.

This clone was observed at least ten times. The chain recombines TRBV18 with TRBJ1-5; TRBD1 is a possible D gene (5 bases). Germline V gives CDR1 KGHSH, CDR2 LQKENI. V was pared by 0 bases and J by 2 bases, with 8 bases between. The CDR3 is 15 amino acids. CDR3 region: CASSPPGPGNQPQHF. In nucleotides, the CDR3 is TGTGCCAGCTCACCACCGGGGCCAGGCAATCAGCCCCAGCATTTT.

This chain joins TRBV20-1 and TRBJ2-4; 7 bases fit TRBD2. Germline V gene data show CDR1 as DFQATT and CDR2 as SNEGSKA (reference sequence). V was clipped by 3 bases and J by 0 bases; unmatched bases: 5. The CDR3 extends over 15 amino acids. In DNA form, the CDR3 reads TGCAGTGCTAGTCATAGCGGGCTAGCCAAAAACATTCAGTACTTC. This sequence encodes CSASHSGLAKNIQYF.

The V call is TRBV23-1, the J call TRBJ1-5, with 7 positions matching TRBD1. TRBV23-1 is recorded as an ORF, its role being uncertain. The CDR3 runs to 17 residues. V lost 2 bases to trimming and J lost 11 bases; unmatched junction nucleotides: 18. CDR3: CASSQTRGQPPYESQHF. Here the CDR3 DNA reads TGCGCCAGCAGTCAAACTAGGGGACAGCCCCCGTATGAATCCCAGCATTTT.

CDR3 nucleotides: TGTGCCTGGAGTAGGCGGCGGGGGAATGAAAAACTGTTTTTT. It translates to CAWSRRRGNEKLFF. The V gene is TRBV30, the J gene TRBJ1-4; tentatively, D is TRBD1 (5 bases). Germline CDR1 reads GTSNPN; CDR2 reads SVGIG (reference sequence). The CDR3 has 14 amino acids. Trimming shortened V by 2 bases and J by 5 bases, and 12 bases separated the two germline ends.

This chain uses TRBV30 with TRBJ2-3; 10 bases line up with TRBD2. CDR1 and CDR2 from the germline V gene are GTSNPN and SVGIG (reference sequence). CDR3 length: 15 amino acids. Trimming at V came to 6 bases and at J to 2 bases, leaving 8 bases not matched to a gene. CDR3 residues: CACSHSGGLTDTQYF. CDR3 nucleotides: TGTGCCTGCAGCCATAGCGGGGGGCTCACAGATACGCAGTATTTT.

A single count supports this clone. The chain carries TRBV18 and TRBJ1-1; TRBD1 matches 7 bases. V was clipped by 4 bases and J by 4 bases; unmatched bases: 6. The CDR3 totals 14 residues. Germline V gene sequence: CDR1 KGHSH, CDR2 LQKENI. CDR3 loop: CASSLRQGSTEAFF. The CDR3 DNA sequence: TGTGCCAGCTCACTTAGACAGGGATCCACTGAAGCTTTCTTT.

This clone was recorded only once. The chain links TRBV30 to TRBJ2-3, with 9 bases that match TRBD1. Germline values: CDR1 GTSNPN, CDR2 SVGIG (reference sequence). The V gene end was trimmed by 5 bases and the J gene end by 4 bases; junction bases not matched to a gene: 7. This CDR3 comprises 14 residues. The CDR3 loop reads CAWESGQGPDTQYF. The CDR3, as DNA: TGTGCCTGGGAATCGGGACAGGGTCCAGATACGCAGTATTTT.

This chain connects TRBV3-1 (or the pseudogene TRBV3-2) to TRBJ1-5, with 9 bases aligning to TRBD1. This CDR3 contains 17 residues. After removal of 4 bases from V and 1 base from J, the junction contained 8 bases not matched to a gene. Germline lookup yields CDR1 LGHDT and CDR2 YNNKEL (reference sequence). The CDR3 loop reads CASSPGTGFSSNQPQHF. CDR3 DNA: TGTGCCAGCAGCCCCGGGACAGGGTTTTCGAGCAATCAGCCCCAGCATTTT.

About this clone itself: Relative to the germline gene, one junction end is altered; a read error may explain this. The chain joins TRBV3-1 (or the pseudogene TRBV3-2) to TRBJ1-1; TRBD1 matches 9 bases. CDR1 is LGHDT and CDR2 is YNNKEL in the germline V gene (reference sequence). This CDR3 comprises 14 residues. CDR3 in amino acids: CASRGTGLNTEAFF. For the CDR3, the DNA is TGTGCCAGCAGGGGGACAGGGTTGAATACTGAAGCTTTCTTT.

The V gene is TRBV5-4, the J gene TRBJ2-7; TRBD2 matches at 7 bases. V shed 1 base and J 2 bases; nucleotides not matched to a gene: 6. CDR3 length: 15 residues. The germline V gene encodes CDR1 SGHNT and CDR2 YYREEE (reference sequence). CDR3: CASSLSAGGAYEQYF. In DNA form, the CDR3 reads TGTGCCAGCAGCTTGTCAGCTGGGGGGGCCTACGAGCAGTACTTC. Full variable domain (rest looked up from reference TRBV5-4 and TRBJ2-7): ETGVTQSPTHLIKTRGQQVTLRCSSQSGHNTVSWYQQALGQGPQFIFQYYREEENGRGNFPPRFSGLQFPNYSSELNVNALELDDSALYLCASSLSAGGAYEQYFGPGTRLTVT.